Reported below is one T cell receptor (beta chain). Germline CDR1 and CDR2: SGDLS and YYNGEE. The length of the CDR3 is 16 residues. The V and J ends lost 4 bases and 3 bases, in that order; junction bases with no gene match: 11. Time point: baseline pretreatment blood. Treatment meaning: 15 Gy SBRT to primary tumor, nephrectomy 4 weeks later. Radiation-treated patients gave blood at baseline, week 2 and week 4. The patient's renal cell carcinoma had clear cell pathology. The source of the sample is a study of radiation and T cells in renal cell carcinoma. Here immunoSEQ multiplex PCR was the method, and the copy in TCRdb shows in-frame clones only, minus some. The sample has about 95,000 clones; 70% to 90% are singletons.

The source was blood, collected from a patient whose treatment included radiotherapy and nephrectomy. The chain combines TRBV9 with TRBJ2-7; 9 bases agree with TRBD1. This receptor was identified in a man in his fifties or sixties with renal cell carcinoma. The CDR3 is CASSPRTGTGHYEQYF. The CDR3 nucleotides read TGTGCCAGCAGCCCGAGGACCGGGACAGGGCACTACGAGCAGTACTTC.